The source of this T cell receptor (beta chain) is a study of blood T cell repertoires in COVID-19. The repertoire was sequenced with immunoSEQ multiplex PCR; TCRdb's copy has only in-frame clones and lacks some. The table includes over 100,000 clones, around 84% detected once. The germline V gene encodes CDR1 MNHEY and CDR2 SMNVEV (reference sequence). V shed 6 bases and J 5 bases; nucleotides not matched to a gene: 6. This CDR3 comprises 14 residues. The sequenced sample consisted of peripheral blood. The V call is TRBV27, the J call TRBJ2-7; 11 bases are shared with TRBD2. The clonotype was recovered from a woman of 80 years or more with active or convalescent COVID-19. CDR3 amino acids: CASSRGTSGNEQYF. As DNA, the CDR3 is TGTGCCAGCAGCCGAGGGACTAGCGGTAACGAGCAGTACTTC.